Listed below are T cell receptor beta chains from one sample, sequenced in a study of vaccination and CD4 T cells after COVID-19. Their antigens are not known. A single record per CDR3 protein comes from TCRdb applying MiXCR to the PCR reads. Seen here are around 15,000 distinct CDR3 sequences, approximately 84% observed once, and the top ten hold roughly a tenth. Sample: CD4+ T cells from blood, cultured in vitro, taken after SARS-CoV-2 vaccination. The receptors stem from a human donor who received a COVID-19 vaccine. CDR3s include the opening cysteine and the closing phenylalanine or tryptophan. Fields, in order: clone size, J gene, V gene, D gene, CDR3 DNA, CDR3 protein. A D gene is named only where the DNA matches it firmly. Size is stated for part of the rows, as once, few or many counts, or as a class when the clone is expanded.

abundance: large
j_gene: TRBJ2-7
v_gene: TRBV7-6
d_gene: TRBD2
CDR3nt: TGTGCCAGCAGCTGGACTAGCGGGGGGGAAGAGCAGTACTTC
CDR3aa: CASSWTSGGEEQYF

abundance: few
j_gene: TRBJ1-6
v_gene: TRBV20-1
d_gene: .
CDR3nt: TGCAGTGCTGCCCCTCGGGGGTGGAATTCACCCCTCCACTTT
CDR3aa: CSAAPRGWNSPLHF

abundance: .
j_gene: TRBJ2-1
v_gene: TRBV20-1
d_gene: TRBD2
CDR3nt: TGCAGTGCCACCGGGCCGGCGGGGGTGTTCTTC
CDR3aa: CSATGPAGVFF

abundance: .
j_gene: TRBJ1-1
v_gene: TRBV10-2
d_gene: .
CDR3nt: TGCGCCAGCAGTGGGGTGAACACTGAAGCTTTCTTT
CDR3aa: CASSGVNTEAFF

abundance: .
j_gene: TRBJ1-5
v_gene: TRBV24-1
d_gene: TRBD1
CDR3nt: TGTGCCACCAGTGATCCGGACAGGCCGGAGCCCCAGCATTTT
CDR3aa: CATSDPDRPEPQHF

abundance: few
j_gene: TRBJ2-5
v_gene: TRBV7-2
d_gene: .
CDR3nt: TGTGCCAGCAGCTTAGTTCCGGGACAAGAGACCCAGTACTTC
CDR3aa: CASSLVPGQETQYF

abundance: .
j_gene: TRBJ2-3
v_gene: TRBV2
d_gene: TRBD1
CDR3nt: TGTGCCAGCGCGGTGGGGACAGGGGGCCCCGATACGCAGTATTTT
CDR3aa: CASAVGTGGPDTQYF

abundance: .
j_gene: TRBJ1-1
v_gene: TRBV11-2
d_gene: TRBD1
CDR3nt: TGTGCCAGCAGCTTATTTGGGACAGAGAACACTGAAGCTTTCTTT
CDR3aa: CASSLFGTENTEAFF

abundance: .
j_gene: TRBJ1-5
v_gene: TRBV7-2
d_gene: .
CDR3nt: TGTGCCAGCAGCACCTGGACAGCTAATCAGCCCCAGCATTTT
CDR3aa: CASSTWTANQPQHF

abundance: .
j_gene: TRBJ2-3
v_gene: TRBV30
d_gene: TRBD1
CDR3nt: TGTGCCTGGAATCCACCGGGACAGGGGTCAGATACGCAGTATTTT
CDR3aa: CAWNPPGQGSDTQYF

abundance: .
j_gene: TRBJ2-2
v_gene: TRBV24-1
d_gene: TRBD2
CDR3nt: TGTGCCACCAGTGACCAGACTAGCGGATCCACCGGGGAGCTGTTTTTT
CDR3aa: CATSDQTSGSTGELFF

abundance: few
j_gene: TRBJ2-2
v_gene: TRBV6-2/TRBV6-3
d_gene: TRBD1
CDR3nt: TGTGCCAGCAGTTACTCTCATGGGACAGGGGTAACCGGGGAGCTGTTTTTT
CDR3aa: CASSYSHGTGVTGELFF

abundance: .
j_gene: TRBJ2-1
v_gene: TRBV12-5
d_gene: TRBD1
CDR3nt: TGTGCTAGTGGTTTGAGACCGAGGGACAGGGGCTACAATGAGCAGTTCTTC
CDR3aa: CASGLRPRDRGYNEQFF

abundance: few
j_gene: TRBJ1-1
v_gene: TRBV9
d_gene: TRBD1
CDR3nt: TGTGCCAGCAGCGTCGACAGGGGATTAACTGAAGCTTTCTTT
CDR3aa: CASSVDRGLTEAFF